These 13 T cell receptor beta chains came from one sample sequenced in a study of vaccination effects on CD4 cells after COVID-19. For these receptors, no antigen is known. Repertoires were generated with immunoSEQ multiplex PCR, while TCRdb's copy carries only in-frame clones and drops some. This table holds about 73,000 clones, roughly four fifths found once. Once cultured for roughly ten days, the cells underwent separation to obtain CD4+ T cells. Either the mRNA-1273 or the BNT162b2 vaccine was given to participants as two doses. Sequenced material: CD4+ T cells from PBMCs cultured without peptide, taken after COVID-19 vaccination. All receptors derive from a human donor who received a COVID-19 vaccine.

This sequence joins TRBV6-5 and TRBJ2-2; D call uncertain. Germline CDR1 is MNHEY and CDR2 is SVGAGI. This CDR3 contains 16 residues. Trimming cost V 0 bases and J 0 bases, with 8 bases left between them. CDR3 bases: TGTGCCAGCAGTTACTCACGTCCCGCGAACACCGGGGAGCTGTTTTTT. Residues: CASSYSRPANTGELFF.

The genes are TRBV5-1 and TRBJ2-1, with D tentatively TRBD1 (6 bases). The CDR3 covers 17 residues. Per germline, CDR1 SGHRS and CDR2 YFSETQ. V was shortened by 4 bases and J by 9 bases, with 26 bases between the two germline ends. The CDR3 DNA reads TGCGCCAGCAGCCCTCGGTTTGGGGATCAGAGAGGGGGTGAGCAGTTCTTC. Its translation is CASSPRFGDQRGGEQFF. Combining the CDR3 with reference TRBV5-1 and TRBJ2-1 gives the whole variable domain KAGVTQTPRYLIKTRGQQVTLSCSPISGHRSVSWYQQTPGQGLQFLFEYFSETQRNKGNFPGRFSGRQFSNSRSEMNVSTLELGDSALYLCASSPRFGDQRGGEQFFGPGTRLTVL.

This clone came up once. The chain has TRBV2 and TRBJ1-3; D remains unclear. CDR3 length equals 15 residues. V lost 6 bases and J 0 bases, leaving 12 bases between the germline ends. The germline V gene has CDR1 SNHLY and CDR2 FYNNEI. The DNA for the CDR3 is TGTGCCAGCAGGGGGAAATTCCGCTCTGGAAACACCATATATTTT. Translated: CASRGKFRSGNTIYF.

This clone was detected a few times. The chain employs TRBV18 and TRBJ1-3; D not certain. This CDR3 region has 15 residues. V was cut by 0 bases and J by 4 bases, with 10 bases left in between. Germline CDR1 and CDR2: KGHSH and LQKENI. CDR3 sequence reads: CASSPPGRSGNTIYF. The CDR3 nucleotides are TGTGCCAGCTCACCACCAGGCAGGTCCGGAAACACCATATATTTT.

This sequence joins TRBV14 and TRBJ1-2, with D unclear. Germline values: CDR1 SGHDN, CDR2 FVKESK. The ends were cut back, 3 bases at V and 4 bases at J, with 12 bases in the middle. CDR3 length equals 14 residues. The DNA of the CDR3 is TGTGCCAGCAGCCAGACTTTGGGCTTCTATGGCTACACCTTC. Protein product: CASSQTLGFYGYTF.

The chain carries TRBV5-6 and TRBJ1-2, with D possibly being TRBD1 (5 bases). Trimming took off 0 bases at V and 7 bases at J, with 25 bases between the two ends. The V gene's germline CDR1 is SGHDT and CDR2 YYEEEE. The CDR3 spans 18 residues. The CDR3 region is CASSLARSSGLLRGGYTF. The DNA of the CDR3 is TGTGCCAGCAGCTTGGCCCGATCATCCGGTCTACTGAGGGGTGGCTACACCTTC.

The V and J genes are TRBV29-1 and TRBJ2-5; 7 nucleotides match TRBD2. The V segment lost 5 bases and the J segment 4 bases; nucleotides outside the gene matches: 4. The CDR3 totals 12 residues. Germline V CDR1 and CDR2: SQVTM, ANQGSEA. Here the CDR3 DNA reads TGCAGCGTTACTCGGGGGGTAGAGACCCAGTACTTC. Translation gives CSVTRGVETQYF.

This chain connects TRBV29-1 to TRBJ1-1; the D gene is possibly TRBD1 (6 bases). V lost 8 bases and J lost 11, with 18 bases in between. This CDR3 is built from 11 residues. Germline lookup yields CDR1 SQVTM and CDR2 ANQGSEA. The CDR3 reads CSYGEGGLAFF. CDR3 bases: TGCAGCTACGGCGAGGGGGGCCTCGCTTTCTTT.

The V gene is TRBV28, the J gene TRBJ2-3; 10 bases agree with TRBD1. The CDR3 totals 15 residues. After removal of 2 bases from V and 7 bases from J, the junction contained 6 bases not matched to a gene. Germline values: CDR1 MDHEN, CDR2 SYDVKM. In nucleotides, the CDR3 is TGTGCCAGCAGTTTAGGGGGACAGGGGAGGAATACGCAGTATTTT. This translates into CASSLGGQGRNTQYF.

The CDR3 nucleotides read TGTGCCAGCTCACCATCTCCGGCCAGAGGCACCGGGGAGCTGTTTTTT. As protein: CASSPSPARGTGELFF. This chain uses TRBV18 with TRBJ2-2, with no clear D. Germline V CDR1 and CDR2: KGHSH, LQKENI. With 2 bases removed from V and 4 bases from J, the gap between germline ends came to 14 bases. The CDR3 extends over 16 amino acids.

The chain carries TRBV29-1 and TRBJ2-3; D gene ambiguous. This CDR3 has 13 amino acids. Per germline, CDR1 SQVTM and CDR2 ANQGSEA. With 5 bases removed from V and 1 base from J, the gap between germline ends came to 10 bases. CDR3 bases: TGCAGCGTTCGGACCCACCGCACAGATACGCAGTATTTT. This gives the protein CSVRTHRTDTQYF.

This sequence joins TRBV5-1 and TRBJ2-6; D may be TRBD1 (6 bases). V lost 7 bases to trimming and J lost 0 bases, with 14 bases between them. The CDR3 has 16 amino acids. The V gene's germline CDR1 is SGHRS and CDR2 YFSETQ. The CDR3 here is CASLGQIGSGANVLTF. CDR3 in DNA: TGCGCCAGCCTCGGACAGATAGGCTCTGGGGCCAACGTCCTGACTTTC.

The rearrangement links TRBV18 to TRBJ1-4; 7 bases agree with TRBD1. Germline V gives CDR1 KGHSH, CDR2 LQKENI. V shed 3 bases, J shed 6 bases, and the junction held 10 bases outside the gene matches. The CDR3 spans 16 residues. CDR3 sequence: CASSPGFGQGDEKLFF. The CDR3 DNA follows: TGTGCCAGCTCACCTGGCTTCGGGCAGGGGGATGAAAAACTGTTTTTT.